A single sample gave rise to the 5 T cell receptor beta chains below, sequenced in a study of shared clonotypes between healthy human individuals. Measured with immunoSEQ multiplex PCR; TCRdb has only the in-frame clones, and not every one. The sample lists over 2,000,000 clones; about 94% were seen once. As defined, naive CD8 cells were CD45RO-negative and positively selected for CCR7, with terminally differentiated effector memory CD45RA+ cells excluded. Sequenced: naive CD8+ T cells from PBMCs. These TCRs come from a man between 18 and 29 years old in good health. Some clones in this sample may be carry-over from other donors' samples.

The V call is TRBV5-1, the J call TRBJ1-1; perhaps TRBD1 as D (5 bases). The V end lost 7 bases, the J end lost 0 bases, and 19 bases lay between the germline ends. The CDR3 is 16 residues long. Looked up from germline, CDR1 is SGHRS and CDR2 is YFSETQ. DNA for the CDR3: TGCGCCAGCTCCCTGGCATTGGGGGTCATGAACACTGAAGCTTTCTTT. Encoded protein: CASSLALGVMNTEAFF.

The chain joins TRBV9 to TRBJ2-7; unclear D gene. This CDR3 spans 15 amino acids. Germline values: CDR1 SGDLS, CDR2 YYNGEE. V dropped 4 bases and J dropped 2 bases, with 16 bases sitting between them. The CDR3 coding sequence is TGTGCCAGCAGCCCTGACAACCAAAAAGCCTACGAGCAGTACTTC. Translation: CASSPDNQKAYEQYF. The full variable domain, with the rest looked up from reference TRBV9 and TRBJ2-7, is DSGVTQTPKHLITATGQRVTLRCSPRSGDLSVYWYQQSLDQGLQFLIQYYNGEERAKGNILERFSAQQFPDLHSELNLSSLELGDSALYFCASSPDNQKAYEQYFGPGTRLTVT.

The V call is TRBV5-6, the J call TRBJ2-5; 11 bases agree with TRBD2. Trimming at V came to 4 bases and at J to 9 bases, leaving 14 bases not matched to a gene. CDR3 size: 16 residues. CDR1 SGHDT and CDR2 YYEEEE come from the germline V gene. The CDR3 reads CASSQETSGTAGAQYF. CDR3 bases: TGTGCCAGCAGCCAGGAGACTAGCGGGACGGCTGGGGCCCAGTACTTC.

A remark on this clone: The identical CDR3 is also encoded by other nucleotide sequences in the sample. The chain employs TRBV9 and TRBJ1-1; TRBD1 is a possible D gene (5 bases). The length of the CDR3 is 14 residues. Trimming left V 3 bases short and J 0 bases short, with 9 bases between. Germline CDR1 reads SGDLS; CDR2 reads YYNGEE. In nucleotides, the CDR3 is TGTGCCAGCAGCGCCCGGGACCTGAACACTGAAGCTTTCTTT. Translation gives CASSARDLNTEAFF.

The genes are TRBV5-6 and TRBJ2-7; tentative D call: TRBD2 (6 bases). V lost 4 bases to trimming and J lost 6 bases, with 11 bases between them. The CDR3 totals 12 residues. Germline V CDR1 and CDR2: SGHDT, YYEEEE. The DNA of the CDR3 is TGTGCCAGCAGCGCGGGGCTGAGCGAGCAGTACTTC. It codes for CASSAGLSEQYF.